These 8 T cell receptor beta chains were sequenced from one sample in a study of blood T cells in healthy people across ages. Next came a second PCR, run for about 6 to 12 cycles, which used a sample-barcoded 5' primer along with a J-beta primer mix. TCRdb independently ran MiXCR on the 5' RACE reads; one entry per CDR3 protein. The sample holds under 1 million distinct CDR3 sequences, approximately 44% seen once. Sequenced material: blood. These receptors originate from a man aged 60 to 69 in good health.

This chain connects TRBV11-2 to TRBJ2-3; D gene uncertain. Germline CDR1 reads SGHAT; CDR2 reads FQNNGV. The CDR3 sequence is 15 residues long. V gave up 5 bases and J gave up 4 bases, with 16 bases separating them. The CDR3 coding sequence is TGTGCCAGCAGCGCTGAGTGGGTCCCGTCAGATACGCAGTATTTT. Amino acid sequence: CASSAEWVPSDTQYF.

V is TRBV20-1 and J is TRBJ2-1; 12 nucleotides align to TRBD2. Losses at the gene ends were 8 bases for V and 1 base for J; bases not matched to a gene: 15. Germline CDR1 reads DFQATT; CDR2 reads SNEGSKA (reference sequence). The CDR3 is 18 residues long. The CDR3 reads CSLQLGASGGGSYNEQFF. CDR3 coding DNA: TGCAGTCTTCAACTCGGGGCTAGCGGGGGGGGGTCCTACAATGAGCAGTTCTTC.

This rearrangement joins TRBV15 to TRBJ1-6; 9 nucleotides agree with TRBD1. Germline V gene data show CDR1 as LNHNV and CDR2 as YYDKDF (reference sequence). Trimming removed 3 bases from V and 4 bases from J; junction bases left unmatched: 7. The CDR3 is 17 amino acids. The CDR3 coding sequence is TGTGCCACCAGCAGGGGACAGGGTATCGGGTATAATTCACCCCTCCACTTT. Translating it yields CATSRGQGIGYNSPLHF.

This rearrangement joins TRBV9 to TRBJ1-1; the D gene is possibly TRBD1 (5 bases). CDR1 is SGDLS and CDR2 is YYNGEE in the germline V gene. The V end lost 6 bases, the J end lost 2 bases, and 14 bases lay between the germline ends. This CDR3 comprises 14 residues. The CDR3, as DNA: TGTGCCAGCACCAGCACAGGCACTAACACTGAAGCTTTCTTT. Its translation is CASTSTGTNTEAFF.

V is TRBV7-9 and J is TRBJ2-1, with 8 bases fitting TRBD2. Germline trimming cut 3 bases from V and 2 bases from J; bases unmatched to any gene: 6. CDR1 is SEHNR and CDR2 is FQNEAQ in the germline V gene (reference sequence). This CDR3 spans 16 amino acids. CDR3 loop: CASSLAGLGTYNEQFF. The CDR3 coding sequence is TGTGCCAGCAGCTTGGCGGGACTAGGGACCTACAATGAGCAGTTCTTC.

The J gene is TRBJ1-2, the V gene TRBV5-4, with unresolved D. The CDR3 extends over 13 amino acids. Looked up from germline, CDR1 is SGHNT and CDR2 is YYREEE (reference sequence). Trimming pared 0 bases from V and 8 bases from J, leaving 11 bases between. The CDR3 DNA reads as TGTGCCAGCAGCTTGGTGGAGTCCGGGGGCTACACCTTC. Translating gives CASSLVESGGYTF. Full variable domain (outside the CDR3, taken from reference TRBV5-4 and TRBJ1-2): ETGVTQSPTHLIKTRGQQVTLRCSSQSGHNTVSWYQQALGQGPQFIFQYYREEENGRGNFPPRFSGLQFPNYSSELNVNALELDDSALYLCASSLVESGGYTFGSGTRLTVV.

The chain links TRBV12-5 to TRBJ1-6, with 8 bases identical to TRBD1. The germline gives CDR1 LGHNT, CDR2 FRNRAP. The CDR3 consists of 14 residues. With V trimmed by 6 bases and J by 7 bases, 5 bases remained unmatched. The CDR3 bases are TGTGCTAGTGGCAAAAACAGGGGGAATTCACCCCTCCACTTT. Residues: CASGKNRGNSPLHF.

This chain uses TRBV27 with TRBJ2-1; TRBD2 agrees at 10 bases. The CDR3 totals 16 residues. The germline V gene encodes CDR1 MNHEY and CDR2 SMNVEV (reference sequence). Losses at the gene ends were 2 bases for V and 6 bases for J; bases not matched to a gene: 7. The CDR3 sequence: CASSLQGSGGFNEQFF. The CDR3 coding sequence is TGTGCCAGCAGTTTACAAGGTAGCGGGGGGTTCAATGAGCAGTTCTTC.